In this sample, the clone carrying this TCR beta chain turned up many times. Pregnant or lactating patients were excluded, as were those with uncontrolled infection or other autoimmune disease. The sample, blood from the first hyperthyroidism diagnosis, precedes any ophthalmopathy symptoms. The data belong to a study of T cells in Graves' hyperthyroidism and ophthalmopathy. Study-level information: Any treatment followed the collection of peripheral blood at initial diagnosis.

V dropped 5 bases and J dropped 7; count of bases not matched to a gene: 17. CDR1 is KGHSH and CDR2 is LQKENI in the germline V gene. CDR3 length: 17 residues. Regions amplified from RNA transcripts were the TCR beta CDR3 regions. RT-PCR in the first round (using the HTBI primer set) targeted the TCR CDR3. TCRdb ran MiXCR on the multiplex PCR reads and lists one entry per CDR3 protein. The table records approximately 620,000 distinct CDR3 sequences, roughly 14% of them present only once. The chain has TRBV18 and TRBJ1-1; TRBD1 matches at 9 bases. Sequenced input: blood. The TCR comes from a woman in her twenties or thirties with Graves' hyperthyroidism that later progressed to Graves' ophthalmopathy. CDR3: CASSATTIGTGSGEAFF. CDR3 DNA: TGTGCCAGCTCAGCTACCACTATCGGGACAGGGTCGGGTGAAGCTTTCTTT.